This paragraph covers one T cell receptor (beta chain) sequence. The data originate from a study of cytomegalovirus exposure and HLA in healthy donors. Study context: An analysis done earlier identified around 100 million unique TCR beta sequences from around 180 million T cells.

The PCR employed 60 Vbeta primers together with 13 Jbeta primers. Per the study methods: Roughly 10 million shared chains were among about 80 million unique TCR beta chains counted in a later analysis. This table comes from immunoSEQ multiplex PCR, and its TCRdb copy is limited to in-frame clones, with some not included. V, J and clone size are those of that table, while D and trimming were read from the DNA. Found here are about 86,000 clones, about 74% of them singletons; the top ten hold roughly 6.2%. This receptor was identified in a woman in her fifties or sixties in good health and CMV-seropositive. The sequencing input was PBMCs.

This CDR3 reads CAGTGAGANVLTF. In DNA form, the CDR3 reads TGTGCCGGGACAGGGGCCGGGGCCAACGTCCTGACTTTC. This chain connects TRBV6-6 to TRBJ2-6; 10 nucleotides match TRBD1. The CDR3 is 13 residues long. Trimming cost V 11 bases and J 4 bases; bases outside gene matches: 2. Germline assignment: CDR1 MNHNY and CDR2 SVGAGI (reference sequence).